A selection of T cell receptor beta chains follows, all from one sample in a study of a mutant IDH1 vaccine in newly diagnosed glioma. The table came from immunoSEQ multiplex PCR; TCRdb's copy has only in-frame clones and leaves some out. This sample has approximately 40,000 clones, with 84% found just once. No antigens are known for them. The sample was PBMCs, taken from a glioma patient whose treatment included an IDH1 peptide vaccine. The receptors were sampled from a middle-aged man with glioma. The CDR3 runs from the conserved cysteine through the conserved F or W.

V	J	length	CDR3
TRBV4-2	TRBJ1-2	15	CASMHRLGNLRGYTF
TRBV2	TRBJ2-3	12	CASSLTPDTQYF
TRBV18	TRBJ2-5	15	CASSPRLAVQETQYF
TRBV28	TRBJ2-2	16	CASSLLAGGYTGELFF
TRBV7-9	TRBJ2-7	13	CASSLNTLGEQYF
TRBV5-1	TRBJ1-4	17	CASSLGHQDRKNEKLFF
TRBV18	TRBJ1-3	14	CATRVGSSGNTIYF
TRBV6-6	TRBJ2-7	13	CASSFPGGYEQYF
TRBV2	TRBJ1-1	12	CASRGGGTEAFF
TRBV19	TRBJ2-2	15	CASSISLENTGELFF